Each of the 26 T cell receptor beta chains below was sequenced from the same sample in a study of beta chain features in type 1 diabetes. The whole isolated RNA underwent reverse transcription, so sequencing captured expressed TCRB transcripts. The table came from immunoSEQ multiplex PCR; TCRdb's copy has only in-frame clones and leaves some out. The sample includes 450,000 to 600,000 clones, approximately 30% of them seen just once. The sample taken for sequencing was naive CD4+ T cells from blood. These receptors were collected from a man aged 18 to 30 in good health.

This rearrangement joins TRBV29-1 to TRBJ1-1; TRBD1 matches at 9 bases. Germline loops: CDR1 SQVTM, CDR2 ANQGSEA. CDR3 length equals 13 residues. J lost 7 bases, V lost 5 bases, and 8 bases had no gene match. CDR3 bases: TGCAGCGTTACTCCGGGACAGGGAGGTGAAGCTTTCTTT. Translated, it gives CSVTPGQGGEAFF.

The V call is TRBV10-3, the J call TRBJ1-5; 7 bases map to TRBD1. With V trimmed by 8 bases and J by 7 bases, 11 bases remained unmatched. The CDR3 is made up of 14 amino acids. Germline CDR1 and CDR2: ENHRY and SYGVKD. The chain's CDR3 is CAIGIEGGGQPQHF. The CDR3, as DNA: TGTGCCATCGGGATAGAAGGGGGCGGGCAGCCCCAGCATTTT.

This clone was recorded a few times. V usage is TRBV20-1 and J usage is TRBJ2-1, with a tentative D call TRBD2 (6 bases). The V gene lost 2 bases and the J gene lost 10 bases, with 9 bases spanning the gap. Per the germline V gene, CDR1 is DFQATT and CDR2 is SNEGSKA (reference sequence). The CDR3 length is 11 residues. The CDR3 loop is CSARPEGEQFF. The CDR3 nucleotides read TGCAGTGCTAGACCGGAGGGCGAGCAGTTCTTC.

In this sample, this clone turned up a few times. CDR3 loop: CASSHRNGGRWADTQYF. Here the CDR3 DNA reads TGTGCCAGCAGCCACAGGAATGGGGGGCGTTGGGCAGATACGCAGTATTTT. The chain combines TRBV7-2 with TRBJ2-3; D could derive from TRBD1 or TRBD2 (6 bases each). The ends were cut back, 5 bases at V and 4 bases at J, with 22 bases in the middle. There are 17 residues in the CDR3. Per the germline V gene, CDR1 is SGHTA and CDR2 is FQGNSA.

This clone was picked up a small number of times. The CDR3 DNA reads as TGTGCCAGCAGCTTAGCAGGACACTCCTACAATGAGCAGTTCTTC. It specifies CASSLAGHSYNEQFF. V gene TRBV7-8 combines with J gene TRBJ2-1; D is possibly TRBD1 (5 bases). This CDR3 is built from 15 residues. Germline-derived CDR1 and CDR2 are SGHVS and FQNEAQ. Trimming took 0 bases from V and 0 from J, leaving 6 bases between them.

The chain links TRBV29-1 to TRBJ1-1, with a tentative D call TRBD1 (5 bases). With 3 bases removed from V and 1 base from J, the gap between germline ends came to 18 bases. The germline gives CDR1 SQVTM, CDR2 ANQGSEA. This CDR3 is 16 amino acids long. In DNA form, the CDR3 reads TGCAGCGTTGATCAGGGCGCTCGGGTAAGGAACACTGAAGCTTTCTTT. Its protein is CSVDQGARVRNTEAFF.

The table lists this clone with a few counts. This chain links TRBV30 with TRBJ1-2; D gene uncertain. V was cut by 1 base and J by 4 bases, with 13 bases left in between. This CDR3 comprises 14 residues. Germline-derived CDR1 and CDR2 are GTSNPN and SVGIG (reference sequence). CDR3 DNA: TGTGCCTGGAGTGACCCAGCAATACTCTATGGCTACACCTTC. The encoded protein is CAWSDPAILYGYTF.

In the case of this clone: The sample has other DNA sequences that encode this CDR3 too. Here the CDR3 DNA reads TGCGCCAGCAGCTTGCTTGGGACAGAAGAGACCCAGTACTTC. The encoded protein is CASSLLGTEETQYF. This rearrangement joins TRBV5-1 to TRBJ2-5; TRBD1 matches 7 bases. Germline V gene data show CDR1 as SGHRS and CDR2 as YFSETQ. This CDR3 is 14 amino acids long. J gave up 3 bases and V 1 base, and 3 bases lay outside the gene matches.

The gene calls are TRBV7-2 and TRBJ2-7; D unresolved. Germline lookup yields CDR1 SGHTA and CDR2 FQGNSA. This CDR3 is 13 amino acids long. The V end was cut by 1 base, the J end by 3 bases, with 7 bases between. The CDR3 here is CASSLGPHYEQYF. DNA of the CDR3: TGTGCCAGCAGCTTAGGGCCACACTACGAGCAGTACTTC.

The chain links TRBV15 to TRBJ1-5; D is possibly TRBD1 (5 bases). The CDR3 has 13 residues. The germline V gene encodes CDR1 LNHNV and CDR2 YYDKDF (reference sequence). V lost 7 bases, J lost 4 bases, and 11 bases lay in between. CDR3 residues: CATKQALNQPQHF. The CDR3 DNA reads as TGTGCCACCAAACAGGCCCTTAATCAGCCCCAGCATTTT.

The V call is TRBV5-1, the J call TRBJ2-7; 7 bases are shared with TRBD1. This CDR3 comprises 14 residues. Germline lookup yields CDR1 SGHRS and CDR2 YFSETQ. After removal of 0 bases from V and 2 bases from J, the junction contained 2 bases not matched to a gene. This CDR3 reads CASSLETGTYEQYF. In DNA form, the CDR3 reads TGCGCCAGCAGCTTGGAGACAGGGACCTACGAGCAGTACTTC. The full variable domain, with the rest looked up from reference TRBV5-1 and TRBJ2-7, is KAGVTQTPRYLIKTRGQQVTLSCSPISGHRSVSWYQQTPGQGLQFLFEYFSETQRNKGNFPGRFSGRQFSNSRSEMNVSTLELGDSALYLCASSLETGTYEQYFGPGTRLTVT.

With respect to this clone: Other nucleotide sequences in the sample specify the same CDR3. The CDR3 protein is CASSPRGRETQYF. CDR3 coding DNA: TGTGCCAGCAGCCCCAGGGGGCGGGAGACCCAGTACTTC. The chain links TRBV9 to TRBJ2-5, with 8 bases fitting TRBD1. This CDR3 spans 13 amino acids. Looked up from germline, CDR1 is SGDLS and CDR2 is YYNGEE. V gave up 4 bases and J gave up 5 bases; unmatched junction bases: 4.

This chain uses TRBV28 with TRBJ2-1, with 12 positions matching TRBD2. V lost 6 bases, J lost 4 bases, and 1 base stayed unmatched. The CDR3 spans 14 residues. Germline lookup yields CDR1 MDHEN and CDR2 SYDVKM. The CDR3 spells CASSLAGGYNEQFF. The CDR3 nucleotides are TGTGCCAGCAGCCTAGCGGGAGGGTACAATGAGCAGTTCTTC.

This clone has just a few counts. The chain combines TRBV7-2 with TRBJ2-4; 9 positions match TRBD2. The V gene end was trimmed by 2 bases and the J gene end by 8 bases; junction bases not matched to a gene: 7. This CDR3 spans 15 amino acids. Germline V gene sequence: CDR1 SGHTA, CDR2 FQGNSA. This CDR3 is CASSLRLAGMDIQYF. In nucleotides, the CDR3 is TGTGCCAGCAGCTTAAGGCTAGCGGGAATGGACATTCAGTACTTC.

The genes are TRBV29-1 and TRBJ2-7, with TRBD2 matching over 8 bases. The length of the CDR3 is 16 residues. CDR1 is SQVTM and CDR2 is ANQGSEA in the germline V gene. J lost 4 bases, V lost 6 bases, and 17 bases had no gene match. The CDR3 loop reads CSVTDSGTRGSYEQYF. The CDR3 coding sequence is TGCAGCGTCACTGACTCCGGGACTAGAGGCTCGTACGAGCAGTACTTC.

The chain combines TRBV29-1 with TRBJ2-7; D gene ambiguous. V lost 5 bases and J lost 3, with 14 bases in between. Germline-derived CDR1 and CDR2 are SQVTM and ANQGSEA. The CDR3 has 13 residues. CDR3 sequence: CSVISGLSYEQYF. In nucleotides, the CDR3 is TGCAGCGTTATCTCCGGGCTAAGCTACGAGCAGTACTTC.

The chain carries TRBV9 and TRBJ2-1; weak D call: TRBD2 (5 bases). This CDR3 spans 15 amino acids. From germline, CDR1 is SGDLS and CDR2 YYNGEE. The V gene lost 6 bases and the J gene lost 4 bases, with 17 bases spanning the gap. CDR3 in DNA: TGTGCCAGCAACCCTTCTGGGGAGTGGTACAATGAGCAGTTCTTC. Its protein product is CASNPSGEWYNEQFF.

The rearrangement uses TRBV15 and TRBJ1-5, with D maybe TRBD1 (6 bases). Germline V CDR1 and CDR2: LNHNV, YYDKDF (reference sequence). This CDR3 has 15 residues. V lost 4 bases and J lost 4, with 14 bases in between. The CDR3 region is CATSTYGQQNQPQHF. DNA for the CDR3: TGTGCCACCAGCACCTACGGACAGCAGAATCAGCCCCAGCATTTT.

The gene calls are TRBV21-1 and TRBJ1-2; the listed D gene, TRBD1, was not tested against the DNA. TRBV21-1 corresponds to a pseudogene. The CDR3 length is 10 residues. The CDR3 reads CASTIYGYTF. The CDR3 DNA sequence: TGTGCCAGCACCATCTATGGCTACACCTTC.

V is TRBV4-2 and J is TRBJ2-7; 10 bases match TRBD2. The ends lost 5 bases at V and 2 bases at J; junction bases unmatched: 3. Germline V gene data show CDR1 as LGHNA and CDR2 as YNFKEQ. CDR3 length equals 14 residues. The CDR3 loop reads CASSYGLAAYEQYF. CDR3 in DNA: TGTGCCAGCAGCTACGGACTAGCGGCCTACGAGCAGTACTTC.

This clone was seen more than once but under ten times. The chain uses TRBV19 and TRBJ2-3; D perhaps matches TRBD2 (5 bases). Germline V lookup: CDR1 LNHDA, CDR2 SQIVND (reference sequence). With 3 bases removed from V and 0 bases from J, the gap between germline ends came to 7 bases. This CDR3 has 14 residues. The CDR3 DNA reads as TGTGCCAGTAGTATCCAGCGGAGCACAGATACGCAGTATTTT. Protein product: CASSIQRSTDTQYF.

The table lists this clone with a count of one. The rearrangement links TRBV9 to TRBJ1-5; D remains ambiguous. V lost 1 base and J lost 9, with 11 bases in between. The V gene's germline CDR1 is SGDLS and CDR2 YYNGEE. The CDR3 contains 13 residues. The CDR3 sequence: CASSVTDFGPQHF. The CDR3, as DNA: TGTGCCAGCAGCGTAACGGACTTCGGGCCCCAGCATTTT.

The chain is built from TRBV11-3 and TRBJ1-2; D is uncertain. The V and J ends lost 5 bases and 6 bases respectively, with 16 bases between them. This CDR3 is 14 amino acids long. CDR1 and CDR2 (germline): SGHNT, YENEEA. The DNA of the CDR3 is TGTGCCAGCAGCGGGCAACAGCCATCACATGGCTACACCTTC. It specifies CASSGQQPSHGYTF. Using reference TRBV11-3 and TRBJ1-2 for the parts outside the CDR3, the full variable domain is EAGVVQSPRYKIIEKKQPVAFWCNPISGHNTLYWYLQNLGQGPELLIRYENEEAVDDSQLPKDRFSAERLKGVDSTLKIQPAELGDSAVYLCASSGQQPSHGYTFGSGTRLTVV.

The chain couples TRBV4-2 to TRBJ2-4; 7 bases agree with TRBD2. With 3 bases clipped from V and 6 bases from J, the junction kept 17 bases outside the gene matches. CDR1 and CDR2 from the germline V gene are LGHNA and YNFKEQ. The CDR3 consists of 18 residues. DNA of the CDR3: TGTGCCAGCAGCCATATTGTTAGCCAGCGGGGCCTTGGAAACATTCAGTACTTC. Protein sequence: CASSHIVSQRGLGNIQYF.

The CDR3: CASSLDVRSYEQYF. The CDR3 region has the DNA TGTGCCAGCAGCTTAGATGTCAGATCCTACGAGCAGTACTTC. V is TRBV7-2 and J is TRBJ2-7, with unresolved D. The V end lost 1 base, the J end lost 1 base, and 8 bases lay between the germline ends. CDR3 length: 14 amino acids. Germline V gene data show CDR1 as SGHTA and CDR2 as FQGNSA.

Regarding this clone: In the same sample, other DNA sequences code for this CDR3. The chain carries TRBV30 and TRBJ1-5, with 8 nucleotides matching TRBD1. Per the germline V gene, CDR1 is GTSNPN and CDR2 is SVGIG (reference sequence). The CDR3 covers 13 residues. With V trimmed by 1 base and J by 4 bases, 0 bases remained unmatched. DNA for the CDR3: TGTGCCTGGAGTGGGGACAGGAATCAGCCCCAGCATTTT. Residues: CAWSGDRNQPQHF.